This TCR beta chain was captured by sequencing in a study of control samples from healthy donors and cancer patients. Using immunoSEQ multiplex PCR, the repertoire was profiled, and TCRdb retains in-frame clones only, with some absent. The sample includes 63,000 or so clones, approximately 80% of them seen just once. The CDR3 sequence is 15 residues long. Germline-derived CDR1 and CDR2 are SGDLS and YYNGEE. Trimming pared 2 bases from V and 2 bases from J, leaving 10 bases between. The sample consisted of blood. This chain links TRBV9 with TRBJ2-2, with a tentative D call TRBD2 (6 bases). The TCR was taken from a man over 45 in good health. CDR3 in DNA: TGTGCCAGCAGCGTCGTAGCGGTAAACACCGGGGAGCTGTTTTTT. Translated: CASSVVAVNTGELFF.